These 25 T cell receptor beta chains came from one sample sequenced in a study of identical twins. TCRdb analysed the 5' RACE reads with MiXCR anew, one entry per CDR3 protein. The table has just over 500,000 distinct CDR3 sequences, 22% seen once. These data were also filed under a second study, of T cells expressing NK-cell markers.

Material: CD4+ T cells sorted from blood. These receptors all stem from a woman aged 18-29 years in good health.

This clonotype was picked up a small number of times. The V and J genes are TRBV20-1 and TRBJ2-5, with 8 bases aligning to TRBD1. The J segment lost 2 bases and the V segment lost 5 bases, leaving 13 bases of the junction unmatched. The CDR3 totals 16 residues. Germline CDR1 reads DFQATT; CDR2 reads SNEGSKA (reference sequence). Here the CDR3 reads CSAQSPGTGPQETQYF. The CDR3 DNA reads TGCAGTGCTCAGAGCCCCGGGACAGGTCCTCAAGAGACCCAGTACTTC.

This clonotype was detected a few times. The CDR3 DNA sequence: TGTGCCAGCAGCTACCAAGCAGGTCTCAATCAGCCCCAGCATTTT. This translates into CASSYQAGLNQPQHF. The rearrangement uses TRBV6-5 and TRBJ1-5, with D hard to call. Trimming left V 6 bases short and J 3 bases short, with 15 bases between. The CDR3 is 15 residues long. Germline V gives CDR1 MNHEY, CDR2 SVGAGI.

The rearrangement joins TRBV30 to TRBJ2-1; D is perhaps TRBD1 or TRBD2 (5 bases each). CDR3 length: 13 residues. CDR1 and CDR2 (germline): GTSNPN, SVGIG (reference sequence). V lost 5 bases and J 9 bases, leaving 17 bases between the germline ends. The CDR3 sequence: CAWGTGRISEQFF. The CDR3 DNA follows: TGTGCCTGGGGGACCGGCAGGATCAGTGAGCAGTTCTTC.

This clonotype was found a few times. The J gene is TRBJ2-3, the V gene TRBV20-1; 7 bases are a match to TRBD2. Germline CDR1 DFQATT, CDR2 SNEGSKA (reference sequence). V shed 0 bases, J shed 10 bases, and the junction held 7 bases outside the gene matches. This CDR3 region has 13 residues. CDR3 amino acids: CSARDPPRGAQYF. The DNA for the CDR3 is TGCAGTGCTAGAGACCCACCCCGGGGGGCGCAGTATTTT.

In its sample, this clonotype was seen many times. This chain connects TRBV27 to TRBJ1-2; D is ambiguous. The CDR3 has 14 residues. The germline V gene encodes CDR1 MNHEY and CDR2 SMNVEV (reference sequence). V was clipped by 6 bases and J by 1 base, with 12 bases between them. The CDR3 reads CASRRNEYNYGYTF. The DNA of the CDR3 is TGTGCCAGCAGGCGCAACGAATATAACTATGGCTACACCTTC.

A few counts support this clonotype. The CDR3 reads CASSLGPRTPGTIYF. For the CDR3, the DNA is TGTGCCAGCAGCTTGGGGCCCAGGACTCCGGGCACCATATATTTT. The V and J genes are TRBV13 and TRBJ1-3; tentative D call: TRBD1 (5 bases). The germline V gene has CDR1 PRHDT and CDR2 FYEKMQ (reference sequence). CDR3 length: 15 residues. V was trimmed by 3 bases and J by 9 bases, leaving 18 bases between them.

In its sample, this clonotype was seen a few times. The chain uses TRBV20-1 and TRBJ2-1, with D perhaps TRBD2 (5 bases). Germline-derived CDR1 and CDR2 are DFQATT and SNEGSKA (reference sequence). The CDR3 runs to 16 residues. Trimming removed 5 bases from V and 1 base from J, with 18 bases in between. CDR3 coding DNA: TGCAGTGCTCAACTCCCCGCGCGGAGGTCCTACAATGAGCAGTTCTTC. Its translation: CSAQLPARRSYNEQFF.

CDR3 nucleotide sequence: TGTGCTAGTGGTTTGTCGGCTAGCGGGAGTGAGCAGTTCTTC. As protein: CASGLSASGSEQFF. This chain links TRBV12-5 with TRBJ2-1, with TRBD2 identical over 10 bases. The germline gives CDR1 LGHNT, CDR2 FRNRAP. Losses at the gene ends were 2 bases for V and 9 bases for J; bases not matched to a gene: 4. The length of the CDR3 is 14 residues.

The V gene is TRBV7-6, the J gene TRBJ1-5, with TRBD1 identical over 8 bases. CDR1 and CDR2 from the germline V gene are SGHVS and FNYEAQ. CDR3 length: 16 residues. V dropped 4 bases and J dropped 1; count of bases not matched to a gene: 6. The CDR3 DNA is TGTGCCAGCAGCTCCGGACAGGGTATGAGCAATCAGCCCCAGCATTTT. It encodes CASSSGQGMSNQPQHF. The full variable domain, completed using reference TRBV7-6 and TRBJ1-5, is GAGVSQSPRYKVTKRGQDVALRCDPISGHVSLYWYRQALGQGPEFLTYFNYEAQQDKSGLPNDRFSAERPEGSISTLTIQRTEQRDSAMYRCASSSGQGMSNQPQHFGDGTRLSIL.

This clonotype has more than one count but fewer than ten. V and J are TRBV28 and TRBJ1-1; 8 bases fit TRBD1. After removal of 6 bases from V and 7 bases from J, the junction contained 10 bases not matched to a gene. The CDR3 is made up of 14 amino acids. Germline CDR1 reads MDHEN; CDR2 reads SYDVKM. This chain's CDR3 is CASSHGTGSDEAFF. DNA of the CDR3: TGTGCCAGCAGCCATGGGACAGGTTCGGATGAAGCTTTCTTT. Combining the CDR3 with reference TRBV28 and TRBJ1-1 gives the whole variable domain DVKVTQSSRYLVKRTGEKVFLECVQDMDHENMFWYRQDPGLGLRLIYFSYDVKMKEKGDIPEGYSVSREKKERFSLILESASTNQTSMYLCASSHGTGSDEAFFGQGTRLTVV.

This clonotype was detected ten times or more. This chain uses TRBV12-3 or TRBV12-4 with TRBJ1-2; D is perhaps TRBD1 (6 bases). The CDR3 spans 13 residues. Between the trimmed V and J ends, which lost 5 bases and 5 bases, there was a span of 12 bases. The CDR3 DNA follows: TGTGCCAGCAGTCTCGCTAGGGGGTATGGCTACACCTTC. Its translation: CASSLARGYGYTF.

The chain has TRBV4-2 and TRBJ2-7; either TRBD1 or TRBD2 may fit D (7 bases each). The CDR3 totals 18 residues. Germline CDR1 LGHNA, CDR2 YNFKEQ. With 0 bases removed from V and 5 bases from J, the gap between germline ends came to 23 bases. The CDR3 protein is CASSQDSAGGGYYDEQYF. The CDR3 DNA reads TGTGCCAGCAGCCAAGATTCGGCAGGGGGGGGCTATTACGACGAGCAGTACTTC.

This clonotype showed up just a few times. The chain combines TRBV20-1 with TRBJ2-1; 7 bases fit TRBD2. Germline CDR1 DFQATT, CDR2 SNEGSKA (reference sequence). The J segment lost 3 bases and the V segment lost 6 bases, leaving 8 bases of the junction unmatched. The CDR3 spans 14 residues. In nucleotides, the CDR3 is TGCAGTGCCAAGACAGCGGGATTCTACAATGAGCAGTTCTTC. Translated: CSAKTAGFYNEQFF.

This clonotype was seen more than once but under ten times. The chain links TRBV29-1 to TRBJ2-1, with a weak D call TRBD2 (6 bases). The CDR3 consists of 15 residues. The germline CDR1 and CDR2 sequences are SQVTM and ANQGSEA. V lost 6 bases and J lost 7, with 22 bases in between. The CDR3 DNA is TGCAGCGTCCTAACTTACGCGGGGAGGTTAAATGAGCAGTTCTTC. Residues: CSVLTYAGRLNEQFF.

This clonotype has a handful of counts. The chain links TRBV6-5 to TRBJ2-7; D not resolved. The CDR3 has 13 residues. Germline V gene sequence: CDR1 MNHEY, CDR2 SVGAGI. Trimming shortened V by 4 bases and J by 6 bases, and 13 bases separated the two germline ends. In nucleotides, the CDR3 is TGTGCCAGCAGTTTATTAGTCTTAGGCGAGCAGTACTTC. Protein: CASSLLVLGEQYF.

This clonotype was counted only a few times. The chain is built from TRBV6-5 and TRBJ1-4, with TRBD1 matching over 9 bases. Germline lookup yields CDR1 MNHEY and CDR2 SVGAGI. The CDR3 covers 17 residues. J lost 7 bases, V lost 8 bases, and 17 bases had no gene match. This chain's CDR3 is CASAYRLPGQGAEKLFF. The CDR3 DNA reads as TGTGCCAGCGCTTACCGCCTCCCGGGACAGGGAGCTGAAAAACTGTTTTTT.

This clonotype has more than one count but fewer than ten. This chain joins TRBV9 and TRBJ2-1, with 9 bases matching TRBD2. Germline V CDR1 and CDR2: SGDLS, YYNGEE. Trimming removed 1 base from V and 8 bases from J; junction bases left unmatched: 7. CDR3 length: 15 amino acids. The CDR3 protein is CASSVLREGRYEQFF. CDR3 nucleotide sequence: TGTGCCAGCAGCGTATTGCGGGAGGGCCGCTATGAGCAGTTCTTC. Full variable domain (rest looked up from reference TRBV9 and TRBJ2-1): DSGVTQTPKHLITATGQRVTLRCSPRSGDLSVYWYQQSLDQGLQFLIQYYNGEERAKGNILERFSAQQFPDLHSELNLSSLELGDSALYFCASSVLREGRYEQFFGPGTRLTVL.

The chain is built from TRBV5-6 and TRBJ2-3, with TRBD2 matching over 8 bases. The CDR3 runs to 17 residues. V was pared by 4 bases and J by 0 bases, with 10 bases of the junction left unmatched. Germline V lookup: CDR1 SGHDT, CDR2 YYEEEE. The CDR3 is CASSGVTSGASTDTQYF. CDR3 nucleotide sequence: TGTGCCAGCAGCGGAGTAACTAGCGGAGCTAGCACAGATACGCAGTATTTT.

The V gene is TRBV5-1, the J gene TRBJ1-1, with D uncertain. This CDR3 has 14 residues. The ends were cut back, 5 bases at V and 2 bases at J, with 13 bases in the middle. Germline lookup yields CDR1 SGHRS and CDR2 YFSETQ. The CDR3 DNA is TGCGCCAGCAGTTCCGCGGTCAGAAACACTGAAGCTTTCTTT. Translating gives CASSSAVRNTEAFF.

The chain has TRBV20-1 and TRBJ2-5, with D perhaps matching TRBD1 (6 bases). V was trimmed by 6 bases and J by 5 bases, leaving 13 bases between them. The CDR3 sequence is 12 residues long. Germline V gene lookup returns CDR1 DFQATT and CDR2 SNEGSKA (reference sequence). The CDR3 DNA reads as TGCAGTGCCCGATTTCAGGGGGAGACCCAGTACTTC. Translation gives CSARFQGETQYF.

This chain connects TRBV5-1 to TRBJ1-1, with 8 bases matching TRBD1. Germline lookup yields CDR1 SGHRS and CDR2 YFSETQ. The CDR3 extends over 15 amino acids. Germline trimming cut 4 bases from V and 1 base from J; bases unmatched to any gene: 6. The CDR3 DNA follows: TGCGCCAGCAGCGCTCAGGGGGCATGGAACACTGAAGCTTTCTTT. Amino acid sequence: CASSAQGAWNTEAFF. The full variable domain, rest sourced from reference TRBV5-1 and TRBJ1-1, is KAGVTQTPRYLIKTRGQQVTLSCSPISGHRSVSWYQQTPGQGLQFLFEYFSETQRNKGNFPGRFSGRQFSNSRSEMNVSTLELGDSALYLCASSAQGAWNTEAFFGQGTRLTVV.

CDR3 nucleotides: TGTGCCAGCAGCCAAGATCTCCCCGGGACTAGATTTGAGACCCAGTACTTC. Protein sequence: CASSQDLPGTRFETQYF. The chain is built from TRBV4-2 and TRBJ2-5, with 8 bases aligning to TRBD2. Germline-derived CDR1 and CDR2 are LGHNA and YNFKEQ. This CDR3 has 17 amino acids. V shed 0 bases, J shed 5 bases, and the junction held 11 bases outside the gene matches.

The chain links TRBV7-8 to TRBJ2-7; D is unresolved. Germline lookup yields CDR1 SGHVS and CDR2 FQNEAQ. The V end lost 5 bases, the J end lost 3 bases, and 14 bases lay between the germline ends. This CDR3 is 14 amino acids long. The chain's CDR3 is CASSLSFEGYEQYF. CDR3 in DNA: TGTGCCAGCAGCCTGTCTTTTGAAGGCTACGAGCAGTACTTC.

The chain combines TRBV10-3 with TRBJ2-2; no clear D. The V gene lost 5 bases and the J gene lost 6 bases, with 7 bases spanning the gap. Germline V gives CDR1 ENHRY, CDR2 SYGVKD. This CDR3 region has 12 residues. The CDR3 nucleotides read TGTGCCATCAGTCCGGGTGCCGGGGAGCTGTTTTTT. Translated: CAISPGAGELFF.

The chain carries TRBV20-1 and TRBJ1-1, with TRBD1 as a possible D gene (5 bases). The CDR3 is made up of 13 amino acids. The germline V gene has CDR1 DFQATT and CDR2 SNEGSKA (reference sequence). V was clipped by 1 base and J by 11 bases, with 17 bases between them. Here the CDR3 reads CSARAPQGKVAFF. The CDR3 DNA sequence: TGCAGTGCTAGAGCCCCCCAGGGAAAGGTCGCTTTCTTT.